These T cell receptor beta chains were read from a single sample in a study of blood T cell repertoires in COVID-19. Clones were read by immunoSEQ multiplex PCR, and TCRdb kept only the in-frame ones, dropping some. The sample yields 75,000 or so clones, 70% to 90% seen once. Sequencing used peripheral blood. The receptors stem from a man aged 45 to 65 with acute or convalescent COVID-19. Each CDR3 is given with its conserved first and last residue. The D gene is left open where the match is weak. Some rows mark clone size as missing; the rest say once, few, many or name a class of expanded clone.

CASSADRGRGYTF TGTGCCAGTAGTGCCGACAGGGGCAGGGGCTACACCTTC TRBV19 13 - TRBJ1-2 TRBD1
CASSSRESQPQHF TGTGCCAGCAGTTCACGGGAGAGTCAGCCCCAGCATTTT TRBV6-5 13 - TRBJ1-5 -
CASSPEDLGLRETQYF TGTGCCAGCAGCCCCGAGGATTTGGGGCTCCGGGAGACCCAGTACTTC TRBV7-9 16 - TRBJ2-5 -
CASSPTGTNSNQPQHF TGTGCCAGCTCACCTACCGGGACAAATAGCAATCAGCCCCAGCATTTT TRBV18 16 few TRBJ1-5 -
CASSRTSDGTQYF TGTGCCAGCAGCCGGACTAGCGATGGGACCCAGTACTTC TRBV7-3 13 - TRBJ2-5 TRBD2
CASSQDVRLAGGDEQFF TGTGCCAGCAGCCAAGATGTGCGACTAGCGGGGGGGGATGAGCAGTTCTTC TRBV3-1/TRBV3-2 17 - TRBJ2-1 TRBD2
CATSDFGTGGYETQYF TGTGCCACCAGTGATTTCGGGACAGGGGGCTACGAGACCCAGTACTTC TRBV24-1 16 - TRBJ2-5 TRBD1
CASSYLAGGETQYF TGCGCCAGCAGCTATTTGGCGGGGGGAGAGACCCAGTACTTC TRBV4-1 14 - TRBJ2-5 TRBD2
CASSARGLGTGELFF TGTGCCAGTAGTGCGAGGGGGCTCGGCACCGGGGAGCTGTTTTTT TRBV19 15 once TRBJ2-2 TRBD1
CASSGGRDGDTQYF TGTGCCAGCAGTGGGGGCAGGGATGGAGATACGCAGTATTTT TRBV2 14 - TRBJ2-3 -
CASSLGLAGNYEQYF TGCGCCAGCAGCTTGGGGCTAGCGGGGAACTACGAGCAGTACTTC TRBV5-1 15 - TRBJ2-7 TRBD2
CASSEDMGQSYEQYF TGTGCCAGCAGTGAAGATATGGGACAGTCCTACGAGCAGTACTTC TRBV6-1 15 - TRBJ2-7 TRBD1
CASSSAGTQYF TGCGCCAGCAGCTCCGCCGGGACCCAGTACTTC TRBV5-1 11 once TRBJ2-5 -
CASSPGTGNSGANVLTF TGTGCCAGCAGCCCCGGGACAGGCAACTCTGGGGCCAACGTCCTGACTTTC TRBV27 17 once TRBJ2-6 TRBD1
CASSLQGKNSPLHF TGTGCCAGCAGTCTCCAGGGGAAGAATTCACCCCTCCACTTT TRBV27 14 - TRBJ1-6 -
CASSTTATNEKLFF TGCGCCAGCAGCACCACAGCAACTAATGAAAAACTGTTTTTT TRBV5-1 14 - TRBJ1-4 -
CASSQGTTPNTEAFF TGTGCCAGCAGCCAAGGAACGACACCGAACACTGAAGCTTTCTTT TRBV3-1/TRBV3-2 15 - TRBJ1-1 -
CASSLDTGDSGNTIYF TGTGCCAGCAGTTTAGATACCGGAGACTCTGGAAACACCATATATTTT TRBV28 16 - TRBJ1-3 -
CASLKPGTGGNGYTF TGTGCCAGTCTTAAGCCCGGGACAGGGGGCAATGGCTACACCTTC TRBV27 15 - TRBJ1-2 TRBD1
CASSPTEGVIGGYTF TGTGCCAGCAGCCCTACAGAGGGTGTGATAGGTGGCTACACCTTC TRBV7-2 15 - TRBJ1-2 -
CASSLEGPNEQYF TGTGCCAGCAGCTTAGAGGGGCCTAACGAGCAGTACTTC TRBV11-3 13 - TRBJ2-7 -
CASSLSRGLATQYF TGTGCCAGCAGCTTAAGCAGGGGATTGGCGACCCAGTACTTC TRBV11-2 14 - TRBJ2-5 -
CASSYEGGPYEQYF TGTGCCAGCAGTTACGAGGGAGGCCCTTACGAGCAGTACTTC TRBV6-5 14 - TRBJ2-7 -
CASSQTGARGYTF TGTGCCAGCAGCCAGACAGGGGCGCGGGGCTACACCTTC TRBV3-1/TRBV3-2 13 - TRBJ1-2 TRBD1
CASSLSGGGTQYF TGTGCCAGCAGTCTTTCAGGGGGAGGGACCCAGTACTTC TRBV27 13 - TRBJ2-5 -
CASSQAGAEAFF TGTGCCAGCAGCCAAGCCGGAGCTGAAGCTTTCTTT TRBV14 12 - TRBJ1-1 -
CASSSPRTGSYEQYF TGTGCCAGCAGTTCCCCTCGGACAGGGTCATACGAGCAGTACTTC TRBV6-5 15 few TRBJ2-7 TRBD1
CASSGSGFTGELFF TGTGCCAGCAGTGGATCAGGGTTCACCGGGGAGCTGTTTTTT TRBV6-4 14 once TRBJ2-2 -
CASSIARNGYTF TGTGCCAGTAGTATAGCGCGGAATGGCTACACCTTC TRBV19 12 - TRBJ1-2 -
CASSQDRGRGSPLHF TGCGCCAGCAGCCAAGACAGGGGGCGCGGATCACCCCTCCACTTT TRBV4-1 15 - TRBJ1-6 TRBD1
CASSLFGGSSYNEQFF TGTGCCAGCAGCTTATTCGGGGGTAGCTCCTACAATGAGCAGTTCTTC TRBV11-2 16 - TRBJ2-1 -
CASSTPWGGNEQFF TGTGCCAGCAGCACTCCTTGGGGGGGCAATGAGCAGTTCTTC TRBV7-2 14 - TRBJ2-1 TRBD2
CASSLPQQHGNEKLFF TGTGCCAGTAGTCTCCCTCAACAACATGGTAATGAAAAACTGTTTTTT TRBV19 16 few TRBJ1-4 -
CASSFTDYNEQFF TGCGCCAGCAGCTTTACAGACTACAATGAGCAGTTCTTC TRBV4-1 13 - TRBJ2-1 -
CASSQYPGPYGYTF TGTGCCAGCAGCCAATACCCAGGGCCATATGGCTACACCTTC TRBV3-1/TRBV3-2 14 - TRBJ1-2 -
CASSGGLAGGQKDTQYF TGTGCCAGCAGCGGAGGACTAGCGGGGGGGCAAAAGGATACGCAGTATTTT TRBV13 17 - TRBJ2-3 TRBD2
CASSLIRGSVTGELFF TGTGCCAGCAGCTTAATAAGGGGATCGGTCACCGGGGAGCTGTTTTTT TRBV11-1 16 once TRBJ2-2 -
CASSLGTVNTEAFF TGTGCCAGCAGCCTAGGGACAGTGAACACTGAAGCTTTCTTT TRBV25-1 14 - TRBJ1-1 TRBD1
CASSIQVLGPLHF TGTGCCAGCAGTATACAGGTTTTAGGGCCCCTCCACTTT TRBV12-3/TRBV12-4 13 - TRBJ1-6 -
CASTSTDTQYF TGTGCCAGTACTAGCACAGATACGCAGTATTTT TRBV28 11 - TRBJ2-3 -
CASSHTRTGRNTEAFF TGTGCCAGCAGCCACACCCGGACAGGTAGGAACACTGAAGCTTTCTTT TRBV3-1/TRBV3-2 16 - TRBJ1-1 TRBD1
CAWSARGEQFF TGTGCCTGGAGTGCCAGGGGTGAGCAGTTCTTC TRBV30 11 - TRBJ2-1 -